This T cell receptor (beta chain) was profiled in a study of naive CD8 T cells in extremely preterm neonates. Study findings and constraints: Preterm neonate repertoires were significantly less rich by iChao1 than others. Term neonates around 0.42%, young children 0.025% to 0.035%, adults approximately 0.0091%; preterm neonates shared 2.7%. Preterm infants showed shorter CDR3s, fewer N additions and less trimming than older groups.

CDR3 length: 16 residues. The germline CDR1 and CDR2 sequences are LGHNT and FRNRAP. The V end lost 7 bases, the J end lost 0 bases, and 17 bases lay between the germline ends. Using immunoSEQ multiplex PCR, the repertoire was profiled, and TCRdb retains in-frame clones only, with some absent. The profile shows 4,500 to 6,000 clones, 97% of them singletons. Deliveries were elective term cesareans at roughly 35-43 weeks, with no labor or membrane rupture. Sorted cells: live naive CD8+ T cells, CD45RA+CCR7+, Annexin V-negative. As concerns this clone: The antigen is unknown.

This TCR came from a newborn in good health. The V gene is TRBV12-5, the J gene TRBJ2-3, with D possibly being TRBD2 (7 bases). The sequenced sample was naive CD8+ T cells from cord blood. The CDR3, as DNA: TGTGCTAGTGCCGATAAGAGGGGGGGGAGCACAGATACGCAGTATTTT. This gives the protein CASADKRGGSTDTQYF.